There are a few counts of the clone carrying this T cell receptor (beta chain). Antigen specificity is unknown. Making use of molecular barcodes, quantitative 5'-RACE generated TCR beta libraries. TCRdb analysed the 5' RACE reads with MiXCR anew, one entry per CDR3 protein. In the table there are roughly 700,000 distinct CDR3 sequences, around 17% of which are singletons. This CDR3 is 15 amino acids long. Trimming took 5 bases from V and 4 from J, leaving 14 bases between them. The germline gives CDR1 SEHNR, CDR2 FQNEAQ (reference sequence). These data originate in a study of CD8 T cells in ankylosing spondylitis. Study results and caveats: Clones linked to the disease showed a CD8+ phenotype. They occurred at relatively low frequencies in peripheral blood. In the blood and synovial fluid of reactive arthritis, some motif variants had been previously reported. Eight or nine highly homologous variants formed a TCR beta motif that appeared characteristic of ankylosing spondylitis blood. Disease-associated clones were reportedly significantly overrepresented in matched ankylosing spondylitis synovial fluid.

This chain joins TRBV7-9 and TRBJ2-2; D gene uncertain. This TCR was recovered from a male donor with ankylosing spondylitis. The sample taken for sequencing was blood, either unsorted or a sorted T cell fraction (not recorded which). This CDR3 is CASSIKRPPTGELFF. The CDR3 DNA follows: TGTGCCAGCAGCATCAAGAGGCCCCCCACCGGGGAGCTGTTTTTT.